Here is one T cell receptor beta chain with its context. Data came from immunoSEQ multiplex PCR; TCRdb stores just in-frame clones and leaves some out. The sample consists of about 9,800 clones, roughly 57% of them appearing once. Described time point: after neoadjuvant nivolumab, at surgical resection. Blood cells were analyzed directly, without culture or expansion. The data were taken from a study of neoadjuvant anti-PD-1 for oral cavity cancer. Germline V gene sequence: CDR1 LNHDA, CDR2 SQIVND (reference sequence). Losses at the gene ends were 5 bases for V and 3 bases for J; bases not matched to a gene: 15. The CDR3 has 17 residues.

The J gene is TRBJ2-7, the V gene TRBV19, with TRBD1 identical over 8 bases. This TCR was sampled from a person between 40 and 79 years old with oral cavity squamous cell carcinoma. Sequencing used PBMCs, obtained after nivolumab (anti-PD-1) treatment. The CDR3 sequence: CASSLLFGQGSRYEQYF. CDR3 bases: TGTGCCAGTAGTCTACTTTTTGGACAGGGAAGTCGCTACGAGCAGTACTTC.